A single sample gave rise to the 28 T cell receptor beta chains below, sequenced in a study of T cell clonotyping in hematopoietic cell transplantation. The assay was immunoSEQ multiplex PCR, and TCRdb's table has in-frame clones only and misses some. Of more than 15,000 clones listed, over 90% are singletons. Sample: peripheral blood mononuclear cells. The receptors derive from a man in his forties or fifties in good health. Some clones in this sample may be carry-over from other donors' samples.

The chain links TRBV11-2 to TRBJ2-5; the D is unclear. Germline assignment: CDR1 SGHAT and CDR2 FQNNGV. The ends were cut back, 5 bases at V and 5 bases at J, with 6 bases in the middle. This CDR3 spans 11 amino acids. The CDR3 region has the DNA TGTGCCAGCAGCCCCCACGAGACCCAGTACTTC. Amino acids: CASSPHETQYF.

This chain joins TRBV7-2 and TRBJ2-4; a weak D match, TRBD2 (6 bases). This CDR3 is built from 13 residues. V was clipped by 5 bases and J by 8 bases, with 13 bases between them. Germline CDR1 is SGHTA and CDR2 is FQGNSA. The CDR3, as DNA: TGTGCCAGCAGCCGGGACTCCGGGGACATTCAGTACTTC. Its protein is CASSRDSGDIQYF.

The chain employs TRBV4-2 and TRBJ2-7; either TRBD1 or TRBD2 may supply D (5 bases each). The CDR3 is 15 residues long. Germline CDR1 and CDR2: LGHNA and YNFKEQ. V lost 4 bases, J lost 4 bases, and 17 bases lay in between. The CDR3 bases are TGTGCCAGCAGCCGGTCCGGGACCGCCTTATACGAGCAGTACTTC. Protein sequence: CASSRSGTALYEQYF.

The chain couples TRBV2 to TRBJ2-3; 8 bases match TRBD2. This CDR3 has 15 residues. Per germline, CDR1 SNHLY and CDR2 FYNNEI. The trim removed 7 bases at V and 3 bases at J, leaving 9 bases unmatched. The CDR3 DNA follows: TGTGCCAGCACCACTCGCACGGGGGGGACAGATACGCAGTATTTT. Translation gives CASTTRTGGTDTQYF.

The chain joins TRBV4-3 to TRBJ1-2; D ambiguous. From germline, CDR1 is LGHNA and CDR2 YSLEER. V gave up 2 bases and J gave up 0 bases, with 7 bases separating them. The CDR3 is 14 residues long. CDR3 sequence: CASSQYSSNYGYTF. CDR3 nucleotide sequence: TGCGCCAGCAGCCAATATTCCTCTAACTATGGCTACACCTTC.

The V and J genes are TRBV7-9 and TRBJ2-2; D unclear. Between the trimmed V and J ends, which lost 5 bases and 7 bases, there was a span of 14 bases. Per the germline V gene, CDR1 is SEHNR and CDR2 is FQNEAQ (reference sequence). CDR3 length: 14 amino acids. In nucleotides, the CDR3 is TGTGCCAGCAGCGTGAGACGAGGTAGCGGGGAGCTGTTTTTT. Its translation is CASSVRRGSGELFF.

The chain couples TRBV2 to TRBJ1-2; 9 bases map to TRBD1. Germline values: CDR1 SNHLY, CDR2 FYNNEI. The ends lost 6 bases at V and 8 bases at J; junction bases unmatched: 4. This CDR3 is 12 amino acids long. DNA for the CDR3: TGTGCCAGCAGATGGACAGGGGCGGGCTACACCTTC. Amino acid sequence: CASRWTGAGYTF.

This chain links TRBV9 with TRBJ2-5, with D possibly matching TRBD2 (5 bases). CDR3 size: 14 residues. Between the trimmed V and J ends, which lost 8 bases and 5 bases, there was a span of 19 bases. CDR1 is SGDLS, CDR2 YYNGEE, per germline. The CDR3 region is CASQAVDVAETQYF. CDR3 sequence (DNA): TGTGCCAGTCAAGCGGTAGACGTAGCTGAGACCCAGTACTTC.

This clone was seen a few times. V is TRBV10-3 and J is TRBJ2-7, with D perhaps TRBD2 (5 bases). The CDR3 has 13 amino acids. V was pared by 11 bases and J by 0 bases, with 14 bases between. Germline assignment: CDR1 ENHRY and CDR2 SYGVKD. The CDR3 DNA reads TGTGCCGTCGGACTTGCGAGCTCCTACGAGCAGTACTTC. This translates into CAVGLASSYEQYF.

This chain connects TRBV6-1 to TRBJ2-1; 10 bases agree with TRBD1. The CDR3 runs to 16 residues. Germline-derived CDR1 and CDR2 are MNHNS and SASEGT. The junction had 7 bases not matched to a gene; V was cut back by 2 bases and J by 6 bases. The chain's CDR3 is CASSESPGTGANEQFF. The DNA for the CDR3 is TGTGCCAGCAGTGAATCCCCCGGGACAGGGGCCAATGAGCAGTTCTTC.

This clone turned up a few times. This chain connects TRBV4-1 to TRBJ1-2; D ambiguous. Trimming removed 1 base at V and 2 bases at J, with 20 bases between. Germline V CDR1 and CDR2: MGHRA, YSYEKL. The CDR3 has 18 residues. The CDR3 DNA sequence: TGCGCCAGCAGCCAAGTGGTCCGGAGGGCGAACAGCAACTATGGCTACACCTTC. It is translated as CASSQVVRRANSNYGYTF.

The gene calls are TRBV9 and TRBJ2-1; 10 bases align to TRBD2. The CDR3 has 14 amino acids. CDR1 is SGDLS and CDR2 is YYNGEE in the germline V gene. V shed 7 bases, J shed 4 bases, and the junction held 5 bases outside the gene matches. The CDR3 bases are TGTGCCAGCCAACCTAGCGGGGGATACAATGAGCAGTTCTTC. It is translated as CASQPSGGYNEQFF.

This chain uses TRBV7-2 with TRBJ2-3, with 12 bases that match TRBD2. From germline, CDR1 is SGHTA and CDR2 FQGNSA. The ends lost 5 bases at V and 0 bases at J; junction bases unmatched: 12. This CDR3 contains 19 residues. The CDR3 sequence is CASSPQRLAGGPSTDTQYF. The CDR3 region has the DNA TGTGCCAGCAGCCCGCAGCGGCTAGCGGGAGGGCCGAGCACAGATACGCAGTATTTT.

The chain joins TRBV27 to TRBJ1-2; TRBD1 agrees at 8 bases. The V gene's germline CDR1 is MNHEY and CDR2 SMNVEV (reference sequence). Losses at the gene ends were 0 bases for V and 1 base for J; bases not matched to a gene: 4. The CDR3 has 16 residues. CDR3 bases: TGTGCCAGCAGTTTATCGGGACAGGCCCTTAACTATGGCTACACCTTC. Its translation: CASSLSGQALNYGYTF.

The genes are TRBV2 and TRBJ1-6, with TRBD1 as a possible D gene (6 bases). Trimming took 2 bases from V and 10 from J, leaving 12 bases between them. Germline loops: CDR1 SNHLY, CDR2 FYNNEI. The CDR3 spans 14 residues. The CDR3 reads CASSETGQGSPLHF. CDR3 in DNA: TGTGCCAGCAGTGAAACGGGACAAGGGTCACCCCTCCACTTT. Full variable domain (remainder filled in from reference TRBV2 and TRBJ1-6): EPEVTQTPSHQVTQMGQEVILRCVPISNHLYFYWYRQILGQKVEFLVSFYNNEISEKSEIFDDQFSVERPDGSNFTLKIRSTKLEDSAMYFCASSETGQGSPLHFGNGTRLTVT.

V gene TRBV7-6 combines with J gene TRBJ1-1, with D maybe TRBD1 (6 bases). Germline loops: CDR1 SGHVS, CDR2 FNYEAQ. The CDR3 is 14 amino acids. With 5 bases removed from V and 5 bases from J, the gap between germline ends came to 15 bases. The CDR3 reads CASSPGQGLTEAFF. The CDR3 DNA reads as TGTGCCAGCAGCCCTGGGCAGGGGTTAACTGAAGCTTTCTTT.

The genes are TRBV7-2 and TRBJ2-3; 9 positions match TRBD2. V lost 2 bases and J lost 0; bases outside the gene matches: 6. Germline assignment: CDR1 SGHTA and CDR2 FQGNSA. The CDR3 has 17 amino acids. The CDR3 sequence is CASSLKPSGVSTDTQYF. For the CDR3, the DNA is TGTGCCAGCAGCTTAAAGCCTAGCGGGGTTAGCACAGATACGCAGTATTTT. Full variable domain (rest looked up from reference TRBV7-2 and TRBJ2-3): GAGVSQSPSNKVTEKGKDVELRCDPISGHTALYWYRQSLGQGLEFLIYFQGNSAPDKSGLPSDRFSAERTGGSVSTLTIQRTQQEDSAVYLCASSLKPSGVSTDTQYFGPGTRLTVL.

The genes are TRBV28 and TRBJ2-5; D might be TRBD1 (6 bases). CDR1 MDHEN and CDR2 SYDVKM come from the germline V gene. V dropped 4 bases and J dropped 3 bases, with 12 bases sitting between them. This CDR3 has 14 amino acids. The CDR3 nucleotides read TGTGCCAGCAGTTCCCCAGGGGCCGAAGAGACCCAGTACTTC. This codes for CASSSPGAEETQYF.

The chain employs TRBV13 and TRBJ1-6; 9 positions agree with TRBD1. The CDR3 sequence is 18 residues long. The germline gives CDR1 PRHDT, CDR2 FYEKMQ (reference sequence). The V gene end was trimmed by 3 bases and the J gene end by 0 bases; junction bases not matched to a gene: 6. CDR3 residues: CASSLNTGGPSYNSPLHF. CDR3 coding DNA: TGTGCCAGCAGCTTGAATACAGGGGGCCCCTCCTATAATTCACCCCTCCACTTT.

This clone came up once. The rearrangement joins TRBV30 to TRBJ2-4; 10 nucleotides line up with TRBD2. With 2 bases clipped from V and 14 bases from J, the junction kept 6 bases outside the gene matches. The germline V gene has CDR1 GTSNPN and CDR2 SVGIG (reference sequence). This CDR3 region has 12 residues. DNA of the CDR3: TGTGCCTGGAGTACGAGCGGGAGGGCCGAGTACTTC. The encoded protein is CAWSTSGRAEYF.

This chain links TRBV6-5 with TRBJ1-2; 10 nucleotides line up with TRBD1. Trimming at V came to 5 bases and at J to 4 bases, leaving 4 bases not matched to a gene. The germline V gene encodes CDR1 MNHEY and CDR2 SVGAGI. The CDR3 is made up of 14 amino acids. CDR3 in amino acids: CASSPGTGAYGYTF. The CDR3 DNA sequence: TGTGCCAGCAGTCCCGGGACAGGGGCCTATGGCTACACCTTC.

This rearrangement joins TRBV2 to TRBJ1-2, with D hard to call. The CDR3 is made up of 11 amino acids. Germline CDR1 and CDR2: SNHLY and FYNNEI. V shed 5 bases and J shed 7 bases, with 8 bases lying between them. The CDR3, as DNA: TGTGCCAGCAGTTTTACTTCTGGCTACACCTTC. Protein product: CASSFTSGYTF. Full variable domain (rest looked up from reference TRBV2 and TRBJ1-2): EPEVTQTPSHQVTQMGQEVILRCVPISNHLYFYWYRQILGQKVEFLVSFYNNEISEKSEIFDDQFSVERPDGSNFTLKIRSTKLEDSAMYFCASSFTSGYTFGSGTRLTVV.

The gene calls are TRBV9 and TRBJ1-1; D is ambiguous. The CDR3 extends over 15 amino acids. Trimming took 1 base from V and 4 from J, leaving 14 bases between them. CDR1 is SGDLS, CDR2 YYNGEE, per germline. The CDR3 protein is CASSVLQDVGTEAFF. CDR3 coding DNA: TGTGCCAGCAGCGTACTTCAGGATGTCGGCACTGAAGCTTTCTTT.

The chain couples TRBV4-1 to TRBJ2-7, with TRBD2 identical over 9 bases. Trimming removed 0 bases from V and 3 bases from J; junction bases left unmatched: 9. This CDR3 comprises 17 residues. Germline V lookup: CDR1 MGHRA, CDR2 YSYEKL. The CDR3, as DNA: TGCGCCAGCAGCCAAGAGCCCTTTGCGGGGGGGCACTACGAGCAGTACTTC. Translating it yields CASSQEPFAGGHYEQYF.

This chain links TRBV4-1 with TRBJ1-1, with a tentative D call TRBD1 (6 bases). Per germline, CDR1 MGHRA and CDR2 YSYEKL. The CDR3 is 18 residues long. The ends were cut back, 1 base at V and 2 bases at J, with 20 bases in the middle. The CDR3 spells CASSQVGARDSANTEAFF. CDR3 coding DNA: TGCGCCAGCAGCCAAGTGGGGGCCAGGGATTCTGCAAACACTGAAGCTTTCTTT.

The chain couples TRBV28 to TRBJ1-5, with TRBD1 matching over 11 bases. The germline gives CDR1 MDHEN, CDR2 SYDVKM. The CDR3 totals 16 residues. V gave up 5 bases and J gave up 2 bases; unmatched junction bases: 5. The CDR3 DNA is TGTGCCAGCAGTCCGGACAGGGGGCCTGGCAATCAGCCCCAGCATTTT. It yields the protein CASSPDRGPGNQPQHF. The variable domain in full, with the rest retrieved from reference TRBV28 and TRBJ1-5, is DVKVTQSSRYLVKRTGEKVFLECVQDMDHENMFWYRQDPGLGLRLIYFSYDVKMKEKGDIPEGYSVSREKKERFSLILESASTNQTSMYLCASSPDRGPGNQPQHFGDGTRLSIL.

This clone appeared a single time. The rearrangement links TRBV7-9 to TRBJ1-2, with D unclear. Per germline, CDR1 SEHNR and CDR2 FQNEAQ (reference sequence). V dropped 0 bases and J dropped 1 base, with 9 bases sitting between them. CDR3 length: 15 residues. CDR3 protein: CASSLAGRYNYGYTF. The CDR3 DNA is TGTGCCAGCAGCTTAGCTGGCAGGTATAACTATGGCTACACCTTC.

The chain uses TRBV5-4 and TRBJ2-1; TRBD2 is a possible D gene (6 bases). Germline-derived CDR1 and CDR2 are SGHNT and YYREEE (reference sequence). The V and J ends lost 7 bases and 6 bases respectively, with 11 bases between them. This CDR3 region has 12 residues. CDR3 sequence reads: CASRGGANEQFF. The DNA for the CDR3 is TGTGCCAGCCGGGGCGGGGCCAATGAGCAGTTCTTC. The full variable domain, with the rest looked up from reference TRBV5-4 and TRBJ2-1, is ETGVTQSPTHLIKTRGQQVTLRCSSQSGHNTVSWYQQALGQGPQFIFQYYREEENGRGNFPPRFSGLQFPNYSSELNVNALELDDSALYLCASRGGANEQFFGPGTRLTVL.